The entry below gives a single T cell receptor (beta chain) sequence along with its context. What it binds is unknown. This sample was taken from a study of cytomegalovirus exposure and HLA in healthy donors. General study findings and limits: Evidence from a later analysis indicated that most CMV-associated TCR beta chains looked HLA-restricted. Specificity of a few CMV-associated chains for CMV antigens was verified in vitro.

Trimming shortened V by 0 bases and J by 4 bases, and 9 bases separated the two germline ends. Germline V lookup: CDR1 GTSNPN, CDR2 SVGIG (reference sequence). CDR3 length: 13 residues. Primers included in the PCR were 60 Vbeta and 13 Jbeta primers. Assay: immunoSEQ multiplex PCR; the TCRdb copy retains only in-frame clones and omits some. This sample carries hundreds of thousands of clones, around 73% of them seen once, and the ten largest clones take about 3.8%. The specimen sequenced was PBMCs. The rearrangement uses TRBV30 and TRBJ2-5; maybe TRBD2 (6 bases). The TCR comes from a male donor in good health and CMV-seronegative. CDR3 loop: CAWSVGGRETQYF. CDR3 in DNA: TGTGCCTGGAGTGTCGGAGGGAGAGAGACCCAGTACTTC.